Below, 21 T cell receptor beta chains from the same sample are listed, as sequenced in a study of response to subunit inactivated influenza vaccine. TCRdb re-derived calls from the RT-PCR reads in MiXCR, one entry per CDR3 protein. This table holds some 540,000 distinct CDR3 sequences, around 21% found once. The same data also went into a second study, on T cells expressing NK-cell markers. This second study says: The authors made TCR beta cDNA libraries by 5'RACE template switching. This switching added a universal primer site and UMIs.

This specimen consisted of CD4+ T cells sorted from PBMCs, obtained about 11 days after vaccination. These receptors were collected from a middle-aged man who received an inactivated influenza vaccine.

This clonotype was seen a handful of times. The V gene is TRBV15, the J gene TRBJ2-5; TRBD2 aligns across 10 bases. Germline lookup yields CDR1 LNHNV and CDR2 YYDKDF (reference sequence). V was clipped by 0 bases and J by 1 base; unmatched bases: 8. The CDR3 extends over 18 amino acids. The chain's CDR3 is CATSRDGRSGRAQETQYF. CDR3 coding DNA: TGTGCCACCAGCAGAGATGGAAGGAGCGGGAGGGCCCAAGAGACCCAGTACTTC.

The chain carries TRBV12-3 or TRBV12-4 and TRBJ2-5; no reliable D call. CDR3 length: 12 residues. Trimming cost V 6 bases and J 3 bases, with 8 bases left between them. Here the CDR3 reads CASRAVEETQYF. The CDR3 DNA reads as TGTGCCAGCAGGGCAGTTGAAGAGACCCAGTACTTC.

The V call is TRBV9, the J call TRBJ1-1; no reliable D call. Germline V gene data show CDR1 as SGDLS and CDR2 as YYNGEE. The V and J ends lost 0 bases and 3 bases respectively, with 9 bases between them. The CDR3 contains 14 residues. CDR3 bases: TGTGCCAGCAGCGTAGAGGGCAGAGACACTGAAGCTTTCTTT. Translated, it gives CASSVEGRDTEAFF.

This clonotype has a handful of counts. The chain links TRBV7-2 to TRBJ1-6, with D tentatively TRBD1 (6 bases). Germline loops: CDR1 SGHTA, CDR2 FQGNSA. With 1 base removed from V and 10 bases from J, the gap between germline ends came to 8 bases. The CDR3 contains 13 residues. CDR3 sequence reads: CASSLDQGSPLHF. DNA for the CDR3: TGTGCCAGCAGCTTAGACCAGGGGTCACCCCTCCACTTT.

CDR3 DNA sequence: TGTGCCAGCAGTCAGTCTAGCGATCGGTACGAGCAGTACTTC. Residues: CASSQSSDRYEQYF. The V and J genes are TRBV2 and TRBJ2-7; maybe TRBD2 (6 bases). The V gene's germline CDR1 is SNHLY and CDR2 FYNNEI. V lost 5 bases and J 4 bases, leaving 15 bases between the germline ends. The CDR3 loop spans 14 amino acids.

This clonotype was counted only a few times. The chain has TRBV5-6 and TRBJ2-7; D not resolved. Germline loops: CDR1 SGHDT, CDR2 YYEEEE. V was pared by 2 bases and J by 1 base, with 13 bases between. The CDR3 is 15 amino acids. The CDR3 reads CASSFQGHSSYEQYF. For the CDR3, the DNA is TGTGCCAGCAGCTTTCAAGGTCATTCTTCCTACGAGCAGTACTTC.

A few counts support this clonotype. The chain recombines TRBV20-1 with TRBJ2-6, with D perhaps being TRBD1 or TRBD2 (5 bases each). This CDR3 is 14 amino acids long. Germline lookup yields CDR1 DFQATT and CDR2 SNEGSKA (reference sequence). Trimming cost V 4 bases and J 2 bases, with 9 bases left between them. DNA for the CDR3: TGCAGTGCTACAGGGACGGCTGGGGCCAACGTCCTGACTTTC. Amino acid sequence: CSATGTAGANVLTF.

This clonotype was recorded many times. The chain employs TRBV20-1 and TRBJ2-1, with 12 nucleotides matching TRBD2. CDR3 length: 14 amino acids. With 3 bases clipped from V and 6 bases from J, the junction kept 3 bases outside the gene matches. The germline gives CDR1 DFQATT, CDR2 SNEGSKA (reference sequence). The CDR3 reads CSASSSGRVNEQFF. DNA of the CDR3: TGCAGTGCTAGTTCTAGCGGGAGGGTCAATGAGCAGTTCTTC.

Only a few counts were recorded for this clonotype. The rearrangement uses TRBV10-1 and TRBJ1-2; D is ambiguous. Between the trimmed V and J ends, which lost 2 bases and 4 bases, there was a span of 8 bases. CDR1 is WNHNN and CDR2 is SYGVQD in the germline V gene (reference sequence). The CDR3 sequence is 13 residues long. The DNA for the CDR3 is TGCGCCAGCAGTGAGGCGGACGGCTATGGCTACACCTTC. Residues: CASSEADGYGYTF.

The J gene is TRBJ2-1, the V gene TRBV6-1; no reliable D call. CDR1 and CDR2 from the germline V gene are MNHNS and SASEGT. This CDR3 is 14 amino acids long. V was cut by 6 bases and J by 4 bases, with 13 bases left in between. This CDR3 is CASSHDRGYNEQFF. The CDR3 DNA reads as TGTGCCAGCAGCCATGATCGTGGGTACAATGAGCAGTTCTTC.

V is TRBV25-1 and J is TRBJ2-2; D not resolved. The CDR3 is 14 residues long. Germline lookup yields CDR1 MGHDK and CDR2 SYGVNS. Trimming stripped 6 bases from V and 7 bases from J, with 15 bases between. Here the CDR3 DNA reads TGTGCCAGCAGGGCCCGGGCGATTGACGGGGAGCTGTTTTTT. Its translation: CASRARAIDGELFF.

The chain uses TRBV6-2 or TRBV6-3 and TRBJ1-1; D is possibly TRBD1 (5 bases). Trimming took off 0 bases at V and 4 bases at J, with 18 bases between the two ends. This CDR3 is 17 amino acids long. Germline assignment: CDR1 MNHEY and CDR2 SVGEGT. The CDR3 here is CASSYSYLRGGVTEAFF. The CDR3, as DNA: TGTGCCAGCAGTTACTCCTACCTCCGGGGAGGGGTCACTGAAGCTTTCTTT.

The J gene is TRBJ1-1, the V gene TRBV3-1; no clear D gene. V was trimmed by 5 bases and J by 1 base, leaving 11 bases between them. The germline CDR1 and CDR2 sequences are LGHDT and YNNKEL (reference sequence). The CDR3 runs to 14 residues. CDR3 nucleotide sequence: TGTGCCAGCAGCTCATATACCAAGAACACTGAAGCTTTCTTT. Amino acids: CASSSYTKNTEAFF.

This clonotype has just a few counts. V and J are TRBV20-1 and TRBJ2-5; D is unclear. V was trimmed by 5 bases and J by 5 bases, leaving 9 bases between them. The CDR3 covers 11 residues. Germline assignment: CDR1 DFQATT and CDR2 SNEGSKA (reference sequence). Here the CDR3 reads CSALKGETQYF. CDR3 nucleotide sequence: TGCAGTGCTCTGAAAGGGGAGACCCAGTACTTC.

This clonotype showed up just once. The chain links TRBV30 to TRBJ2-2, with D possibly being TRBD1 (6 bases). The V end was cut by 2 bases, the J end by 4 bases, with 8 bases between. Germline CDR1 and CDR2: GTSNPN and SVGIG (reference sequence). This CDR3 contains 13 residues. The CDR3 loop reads CAWSLGGTGELFF. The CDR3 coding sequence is TGTGCCTGGAGTTTAGGGGGCACCGGGGAGCTGTTTTTT. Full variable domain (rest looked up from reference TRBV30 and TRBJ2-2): SQTIHQWPATLVQPVGSPLSLECTVEGTSNPNLYWYRQAAGRGLQLLFYSVGIGQISSEVPQNLSASRPQDRQFILSSKKLLLSDSGFYLCAWSLGGTGELFFGEGSRLTVL.

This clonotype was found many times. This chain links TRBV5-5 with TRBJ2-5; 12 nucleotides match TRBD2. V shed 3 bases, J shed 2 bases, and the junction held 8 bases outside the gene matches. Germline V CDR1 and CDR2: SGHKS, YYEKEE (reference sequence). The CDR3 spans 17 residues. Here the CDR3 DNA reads TGTGCCAGCAGCTCACCGACTAGCGGGGGTAGGCAAGAGACCCAGTACTTC. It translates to CASSSPTSGGRQETQYF.

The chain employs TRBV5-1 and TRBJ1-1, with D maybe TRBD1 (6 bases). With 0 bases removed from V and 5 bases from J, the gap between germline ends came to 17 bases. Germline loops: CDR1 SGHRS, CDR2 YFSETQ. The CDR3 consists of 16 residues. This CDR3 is CASSLAGTGSRTEAFF. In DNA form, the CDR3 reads TGCGCCAGCAGCTTGGCAGGAACAGGGTCGAGGACTGAAGCTTTCTTT.

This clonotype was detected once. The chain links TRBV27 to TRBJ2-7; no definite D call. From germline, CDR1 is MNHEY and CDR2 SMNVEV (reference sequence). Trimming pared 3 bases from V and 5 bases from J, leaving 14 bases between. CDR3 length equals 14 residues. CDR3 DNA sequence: TGTGCCAGCAGTTTGAGGCGTCAGTCCCACGAGCAGTACTTC. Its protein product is CASSLRRQSHEQYF.

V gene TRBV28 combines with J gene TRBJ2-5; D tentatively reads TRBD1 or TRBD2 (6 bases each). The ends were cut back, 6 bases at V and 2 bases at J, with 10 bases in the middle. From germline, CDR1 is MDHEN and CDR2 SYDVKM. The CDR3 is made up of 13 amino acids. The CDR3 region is CASRRGTQETQYF. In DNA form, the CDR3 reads TGTGCCAGCAGGCGCGGGACACAAGAGACCCAGTACTTC.

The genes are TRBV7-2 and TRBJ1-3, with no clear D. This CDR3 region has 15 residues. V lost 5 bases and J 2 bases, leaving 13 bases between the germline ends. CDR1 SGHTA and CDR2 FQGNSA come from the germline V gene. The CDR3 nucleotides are TGTGCCAGCAGCAATGTACTTACGGCTGGAAACACCATATATTTT. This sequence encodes CASSNVLTAGNTIYF.

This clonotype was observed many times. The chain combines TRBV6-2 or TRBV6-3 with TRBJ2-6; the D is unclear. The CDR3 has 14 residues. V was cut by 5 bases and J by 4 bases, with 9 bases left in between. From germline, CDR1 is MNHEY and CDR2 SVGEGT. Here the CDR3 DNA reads TGTGCCAGCAGTAAGGCTGCCGGGGCCAACGTCCTGACTTTC. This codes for CASSKAAGANVLTF.